The 21 T cell receptor beta chains below all came from one sample that was sequenced in a study of T-cell memory formation after mild COVID-19. TCRdb reprocessed the 5' RACE reads via MiXCR and lists one record per CDR3 protein. The sample records approximately 250,000 distinct CDR3 sequences, roughly 14% being singletons. What was sequenced was PBMCs or a T cell subset sorted from them (not recorded which). Source of these receptors: an adult woman who had mild COVID-19 (a few samples of this study predate the infection). Cell type and time point are not known.

Turning to this clonotype: Possible read error: a much larger clone is one base away. The J gene is TRBJ2-5, the V gene TRBV5-1, with TRBD1 identical over 8 bases. CDR1 is SGHRS, CDR2 YFSETQ, per germline. V trimming: 0 bases; J trimming: 4 bases; junction bases outside the gene matches: 8. The CDR3 has 16 amino acids. The CDR3 loop reads CASSLVQGEGRETQYF. CDR3 DNA sequence: TGCGCCAGCAGCTTGGTACAGGGGGAAGGCCGAGAGACCCAGTACTTC.

This clonotype was detected a few times. The chain is built from TRBV6-2 or TRBV6-3 and TRBJ1-2, with TRBD1 identical over 7 bases. J gave up 4 bases and V 0 bases, and 2 bases lay outside the gene matches. Germline V CDR1 and CDR2: MNHEY, SVGEGT. The CDR3 runs to 14 residues. This CDR3 reads CASSYSGQLYGYTF. The CDR3, as DNA: TGTGCCAGCAGTTACTCGGGACAGCTCTATGGCTACACCTTC.

This clonotype has a handful of counts. The chain uses TRBV9 and TRBJ2-1; unclear D gene. The CDR3 totals 14 residues. V was trimmed by 0 bases and J by 5 bases, leaving 9 bases between them. Germline lookup yields CDR1 SGDLS and CDR2 YYNGEE. The CDR3 nucleotides read TGTGCCAGCAGCGTAGTAGCTCTTAACAATGAGCAGTTCTTC. It specifies CASSVVALNNEQFF.

The rearrangement uses TRBV30 and TRBJ1-2; TRBD1 is a possible D gene (5 bases). The length of the CDR3 is 15 residues. Trimming shortened V by 2 bases and J by 4 bases, and 17 bases separated the two germline ends. The V gene's germline CDR1 is GTSNPN and CDR2 SVGIG (reference sequence). The CDR3 region is CAWSHWSGGSYGYTF. CDR3 DNA sequence: TGTGCCTGGAGTCACTGGAGCGGGGGGTCCTATGGCTACACCTTC.

This clonotype was counted only a few times. Here the CDR3 reads CATSGQGKPYEQYF. CDR3 bases: TGTGCCACCTCAGGACAGGGAAAACCCTACGAGCAGTACTTC. V usage is TRBV15 and J usage is TRBJ2-7; 8 nucleotides match TRBD1. The V gene's germline CDR1 is LNHNV and CDR2 YYDKDF (reference sequence). V shed 8 bases and J 2 bases; nucleotides not matched to a gene: 8. The CDR3 is 14 amino acids. Variable domain in full (rest from reference TRBV15 and TRBJ2-7): DAMVIQNPRYQVTQFGKPVTLSCSQTLNHNVMYWYQQKSSQAPKLLFHYYDKDFNNEADTPDNFQSRRPNTSFCFLDIRSPGLGDTAMYLCATSGQGKPYEQYFGPGTRLTVT.

This clonotype was counted a few times. This chain links TRBV12-3 or TRBV12-4 with TRBJ2-2; 9 bases align to TRBD1. V was pared by 8 bases and J by 4 bases, with 5 bases of the junction left unmatched. The CDR3 consists of 14 residues. CDR3 protein: CASGQGYITGELFF. CDR3 bases: TGTGCCAGCGGACAGGGGTATATCACCGGGGAGCTGTTTTTT.

The rearrangement joins TRBV5-6 to TRBJ2-5; 7 bases align to TRBD1. Germline V gene lookup returns CDR1 SGHDT and CDR2 YYEEEE. This CDR3 has 14 residues. J lost 3 bases, V lost 0 bases, and 2 bases had no gene match. The CDR3 DNA reads as TGTGCCAGCAGCTTGGCCGGACAGGAAGAGACCCAGTACTTC. Amino acids: CASSLAGQEETQYF. The full variable domain, completed using reference TRBV5-6 and TRBJ2-5, is DAGVTQSPTHLIKTRGQQVTLRCSPKSGHDTVSWYQQALGQGPQFIFQYYEEEERQRGNFPDRFSGHQFPNYSSELNVNALLLGDSALYLCASSLAGQEETQYFGPGTRLLVL.

The CDR3 spells CASSHSGQGRSYEQYF. In DNA form, the CDR3 reads TGTGCCAGCAGCCATTCCGGACAGGGTCGGTCCTACGAGCAGTACTTC. The V call is TRBV5-4, the J call TRBJ2-7, with 8 bases matching TRBD1. The CDR3 totals 16 residues. Germline V gene data show CDR1 as SGHNT and CDR2 as YYREEE (reference sequence). V was pared by 4 bases and J by 1 base, with 10 bases of the junction left unmatched. The full variable domain, in which reference TRBV5-4 and TRBJ2-7 provide the parts outside the CDR3, is ETGVTQSPTHLIKTRGQQVTLRCSSQSGHNTVSWYQQALGQGPQFIFQYYREEENGRGNFPPRFSGLQFPNYSSELNVNALELDDSALYLCASSHSGQGRSYEQYFGPGTRLTVT.

V usage is TRBV5-1 and J usage is TRBJ2-5; the match to TRBD2 covers 10 bases. V gave up 4 bases and J gave up 5 bases; unmatched junction bases: 8. This CDR3 has 15 amino acids. The V gene's germline CDR1 is SGHRS and CDR2 YFSETQ. CDR3 sequence: CASSPEAGGSETQYF. In DNA, the CDR3 is TGCGCCAGCAGCCCCGAAGCGGGGGGGAGCGAGACCCAGTACTTC.

There are a few counts of this clonotype. The rearrangement links TRBV4-3 to TRBJ1-5; tentatively, D is TRBD1 (6 bases). Trimming removed 0 bases at V and 6 bases at J, with 15 bases between. This CDR3 has 16 residues. Germline assignment: CDR1 LGHNA and CDR2 YSLEER. In DNA form, the CDR3 reads TGCGCCAGCAGCCAAGACTGGGGGCAGTCTTTTCAGCCCCAGCATTTT. Translating it yields CASSQDWGQSFQPQHF.

This sequence joins TRBV25-1 and TRBJ2-1; D is ambiguous. V was trimmed by 3 bases and J by 8 bases, leaving 8 bases between them. The CDR3 loop spans 12 amino acids. Germline CDR1 MGHDK, CDR2 SYGVNS. The DNA for the CDR3 is TGTGCCAGCAGTGATAGTCCCGATGAGCAGTTCTTC. This encodes CASSDSPDEQFF.

The rearrangement uses TRBV6-6 and TRBJ2-3; D is ambiguous. Between the trimmed V and J ends, which lost 0 bases and 2 bases, there was a span of 12 bases. The length of the CDR3 is 16 residues. The germline gives CDR1 MNHNY, CDR2 SVGAGI (reference sequence). In DNA, the CDR3 is TGTGCCAGCAGTTACTCATGGGGATACTACACAGATACGCAGTATTTT. As protein: CASSYSWGYYTDTQYF.

This clonotype was detected once. The chain recombines TRBV4-3 with TRBJ2-5, with D possibly being TRBD1 or TRBD2 (5 bases each). This CDR3 region has 14 residues. Germline-derived CDR1 and CDR2 are LGHNA and YSLEER. V gave up 4 bases and J gave up 5 bases, with 14 bases separating them. This CDR3 is CASSRTDGAETQYF. The CDR3 DNA reads TGCGCCAGCAGCCGGACGGACGGGGCTGAGACCCAGTACTTC.

The sample holds a few counts of this clonotype. The CDR3 DNA reads TGTGCCAGCAGCTTGGGGGGATTCACTGAAGCTTTCTTT. This translates into CASSLGGFTEAFF. The chain recombines TRBV5-6 with TRBJ1-1, with no clear D. Looked up from germline, CDR1 is SGHDT and CDR2 is YYEEEE. The V end was cut by 0 bases, the J end by 4 bases, with 7 bases between. The CDR3 runs to 13 residues.

This clonotype was detected a few times. The chain joins TRBV12-3 or TRBV12-4 to TRBJ2-5; 9 bases agree with TRBD1. The CDR3 sequence is 15 residues long. After removal of 6 bases from V and 4 bases from J, the junction contained 9 bases not matched to a gene. The CDR3 coding sequence is TGTGCCAGCAGGTCCTCACAGGGGGCCTTAGAGACCCAGTACTTC. Translated, it gives CASRSSQGALETQYF.

The rearrangement uses TRBV12-3 or TRBV12-4 and TRBJ2-1; the D gene is possibly TRBD1 (5 bases). Trimming removed 6 bases from V and 5 bases from J, with 11 bases in between. This CDR3 is built from 13 residues. CDR3 DNA sequence: TGTGCCAGCAGACTCTCGACAGACAATGAGCAGTTCTTC. Translated: CASRLSTDNEQFF.

There are a few counts of this clonotype. The chain has TRBV20-1 and TRBJ1-2, with D unresolved. The CDR3 contains 12 residues. Between the trimmed V and J ends, which lost 5 bases and 4 bases, there was a span of 11 bases. Germline V CDR1 and CDR2: DFQATT, SNEGSKA (reference sequence). Here the CDR3 reads CSAPSGPYGYTF. The CDR3, as DNA: TGCAGTGCTCCATCTGGGCCCTATGGCTACACCTTC.

The chain employs TRBV11-2 and TRBJ1-1, with 10 bases that match TRBD1. The V segment lost 4 bases and the J segment 4 bases; nucleotides outside the gene matches: 3. The CDR3 loop spans 14 amino acids. Germline V gene sequence: CDR1 SGHAT, CDR2 FQNNGV. The CDR3 region has the DNA TGTGCCAGCAGCTACCGGGACAGGGGCACTGAAGCTTTCTTT. Residues: CASSYRDRGTEAFF. The full variable domain, rest sourced from reference TRBV11-2 and TRBJ1-1, is EAGVAQSPRYKIIEKRQSVAFWCNPISGHATLYWYQQILGQGPKLLIQFQNNGVVDDSQLPKDRFSAERLKGVDSTLKIQPAKLEDSAVYLCASSYRDRGTEAFFGQGTRLTVV.

This clonotype was observed a few times. The chain recombines TRBV18 with TRBJ2-7, with TRBD1 matching over 7 bases. The germline V gene encodes CDR1 KGHSH and CDR2 LQKENI. This CDR3 is 14 amino acids long. V lost 5 bases, J lost 2 bases, and 6 bases stayed unmatched. The CDR3 DNA follows: TGTGCCAGCTCATTAGGGGGCCCTGCCTACGAGCAGTACTTC. This sequence encodes CASSLGGPAYEQYF.

At least ten counts were recorded for this clonotype. The chain links TRBV12-3 or TRBV12-4 to TRBJ2-3; D not certain. The CDR3 sequence is 12 residues long. The V and J ends lost 5 bases and 4 bases respectively, with 7 bases between them. In DNA form, the CDR3 reads TGTGCCAGCAGTCGTAGTGCAGATACGCAGTATTTT. Residues: CASSRSADTQYF.

The chain links TRBV7-9 to TRBJ2-3; 9 bases line up with TRBD1. This CDR3 is 15 amino acids long. V shed 1 base, J shed 8 bases, and the junction held 7 bases outside the gene matches. Germline CDR1 is SEHNR and CDR2 is FQNEAQ (reference sequence). The CDR3 DNA sequence: TGTGCCAGCAGCTTAGTACAGGGGGCGAGGGGTACGCAGTATTTT. This encodes CASSLVQGARGTQYF.